This TCR beta chain appears in the sequencing data of a study of spatial heterogeneity in lung cancer. TCRdb reprocessed the 5' RACE reads with MiXCR, giving one entry per CDR3 protein. The table has 85,000 to 100,000 distinct CDR3 sequences, less than 15% seen once. This clonotype was seen a few times. Described time point: sample taken at primary tumor resection. CDR1 and CDR2 from the germline V gene are DFQATT and SNEGSKA (reference sequence). CDR3 length: 15 residues. V shed 2 bases and J shed 0 bases, with 13 bases lying between them. The clonotype was recovered from a male donor with early-stage non-small cell lung cancer. This sequence joins TRBV20-1 and TRBJ1-1; a possible D gene is TRBD1 (5 bases). The starting material was PBMCs, obtained at surgery. The CDR3 DNA follows: TGCAGTGCTAGACCTTTGGGGGTAATGAACACTGAAGCTTTCTTT. As protein: CSARPLGVMNTEAFF.